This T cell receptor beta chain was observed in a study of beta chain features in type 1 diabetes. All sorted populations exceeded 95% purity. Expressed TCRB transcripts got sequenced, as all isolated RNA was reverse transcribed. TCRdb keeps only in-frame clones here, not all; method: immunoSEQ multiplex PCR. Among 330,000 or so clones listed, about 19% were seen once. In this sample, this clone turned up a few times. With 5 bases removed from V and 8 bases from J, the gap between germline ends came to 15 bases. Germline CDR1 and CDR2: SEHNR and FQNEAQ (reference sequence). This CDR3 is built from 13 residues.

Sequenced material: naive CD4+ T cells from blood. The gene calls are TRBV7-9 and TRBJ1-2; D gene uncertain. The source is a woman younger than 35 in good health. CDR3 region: CASSLEMGAGYTF. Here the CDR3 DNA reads TGTGCCAGCAGCCTCGAGATGGGAGCGGGCTACACCTTC.